The entry below describes one T cell receptor (beta chain). The antigen is unknown. The CDR3 covers 13 residues. V dropped 1 base and J dropped 3 bases, with 5 bases sitting between them. Germline CDR1 and CDR2: ENHRY and SYGVKD. The sample is drawn from a study of T cell repertoires in cytomegalovirus infection. Study in general: Recently identified HLA-C-restricted CMV epitopes were among the peptides used. It was the public TCR beta signatures that indicated both CMV infection and matching HLA type. Overall study results and limits: Frequencies of public TCR beta families were cumulated, and this identified carriers of CMV plus the relevant HLA. In two of eight donors, the top clonotype was HLA-C-restricted CMV-specific.

TCRdb reprocessed the reads via MiXCR and lists one record per CDR3 protein. The data hold fewer than 900,000 distinct CDR3 sequences, with about 28% observed a single time. This specimen was cultured CD8+ T cells from PBMCs, taken from culture after CMV antigen stimulation. This TCR came from a human donor in good health (CMV status not recorded). Some clones in this sample may be carry-over from other donors' samples. The chain joins TRBV10-3 to TRBJ2-3; the D is unclear. The DNA of the CDR3 is TGTGCCATCAGTGAGTTGAAAACAGATACGCAGTATTTT. Amino acids: CAISELKTDTQYF.